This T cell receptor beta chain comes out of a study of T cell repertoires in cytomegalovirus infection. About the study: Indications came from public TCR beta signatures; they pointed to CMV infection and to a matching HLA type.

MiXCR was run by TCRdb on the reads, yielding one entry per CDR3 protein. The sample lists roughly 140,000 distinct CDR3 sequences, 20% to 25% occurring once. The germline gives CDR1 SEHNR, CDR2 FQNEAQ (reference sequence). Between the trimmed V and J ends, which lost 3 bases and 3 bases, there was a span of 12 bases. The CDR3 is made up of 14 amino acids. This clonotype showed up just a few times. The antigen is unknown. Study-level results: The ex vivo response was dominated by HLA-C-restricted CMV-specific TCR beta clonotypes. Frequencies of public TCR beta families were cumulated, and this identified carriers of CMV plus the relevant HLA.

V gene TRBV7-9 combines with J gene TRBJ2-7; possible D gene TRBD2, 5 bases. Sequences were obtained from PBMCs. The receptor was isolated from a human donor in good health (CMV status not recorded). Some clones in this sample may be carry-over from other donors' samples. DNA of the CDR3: TGTGCCAGCAGCTTCAGCAACGCGGGCTACGAGCAGTACTTC. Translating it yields CASSFSNAGYEQYF.